This TCR beta chain was captured by sequencing in a study of cytomegalovirus exposure and HLA in healthy donors. Per the germline V gene, CDR1 is MDHEN and CDR2 is SYDVKM. The CDR3 contains 16 residues. With V trimmed by 2 bases and J by 5 bases, 11 bases remained unmatched. Vbeta (60) and Jbeta (13) primers were used in the PCR. The assay was immunoSEQ multiplex PCR, and TCRdb's table has in-frame clones only and misses some. The data show around 74,000 clones, 79% seen once. The material sequenced was PBMCs. This sequence joins TRBV28 and TRBJ1-1; 7 nucleotides match TRBD1. This TCR was recovered from a man aged 25-40 years in good health and CMV-seronegative. The CDR3 coding sequence is TGTGCCAGCAGTTTACCAACGCAGGCAGGGGGAACTGAAGCTTTCTTT. As protein: CASSLPTQAGGTEAFF.